This is a list of T cell receptor beta chains from one sample in a study of low-dose radiotherapy and immunotherapy resistance in tumors. TCRdb used MiXCR to reprocess the reads, holding one entry per CDR3 protein. The data contain approximately 45,000 distinct CDR3 sequences, less than 30% of them singletons. This material consisted of PBMCs, taken after low-dose radiotherapy plus immunotherapy. All receptors derive from a male donor with prostate cancer. CDR3s include the opening cysteine and the closing phenylalanine or tryptophan. The D gene is left open where the match is weak. Clone size is given for some rows only: seen once, a few or many times, or a class if the clone is expanded.

clone_size	v_call	d_call	j_call	cdr3_nt	cdr3_aa
-	TRBV4-1	-	TRBJ2-1	TGTGCCAGCAGCCAAGATGAGGTCTACAATGAGCAGTTCTTC	CASSQDEVYNEQFF
many	TRBV7-9	-	TRBJ1-6	TGTGCCAGCAGTTATGCGGGGGCAGAAGGAGCACCCCTCCACTTT	CASSYAGAEGAPLHF
many	TRBV27	-	TRBJ2-5	TGTGCCAGCAGTTTCGACTCCAGGGGCGGCCTTGGGACCCAGTACTTC	CASSFDSRGGLGTQYF
few	TRBV12-3/TRBV12-4	-	TRBJ2-4	TGTGCCAGCAGAAGGGAAACGGGACAGTACTTC	CASRRETGQYF
-	TRBV5-6	-	TRBJ2-2	TGTGCCAGCAGCGCAGGGAATGCTATCGGGGAGCTGTTTTTT	CASSAGNAIGELFF
-	TRBV6-8	TRBD1	TRBJ1-5	TGTGCCAGCAGTCCCGGGACAGCCTATCAGCCCCAGCATTTT	CASSPGTAYQPQHF
many	TRBV5-1	TRBD2	TRBJ2-1	TGCGCCAGCAGCCCTGGACTAGCGGGAGGGGGTGAGCAGTTCTTC	CASSPGLAGGGEQFF
many	TRBV5-1	-	TRBJ2-7	TGCGCCAGCAGCCCGGGGTTCGGCTACGAGCAGTACTTC	CASSPGFGYEQYF
many	TRBV6-2/TRBV6-3	-	TRBJ2-4	TGTGCCAGCAGTTACCCAACGGGGGTGGCCAAAAACATTCAGTACTTC	CASSYPTGVAKNIQYF
many	TRBV20-1	-	TRBJ2-1	TGCAGTGCCGACCCGGGGCGATACAATGAGCAGTTCTTC	CSADPGRYNEQFF
many	TRBV7-9	-	TRBJ2-2	TGTGCCAGCAGTCACACCGGGGAGCTGTTTTTT	CASSHTGELFF
many	TRBV2	TRBD1	TRBJ2-5	TGTGCCAGCATCCAAGACAGGGGGCCGGAGACCCAGTACTTC	CASIQDRGPETQYF
-	TRBV7-9	-	TRBJ2-1	TGTGCCAGCAGCTTAGGACGGGGGTACAATGAGCAGTTCTTC	CASSLGRGYNEQFF
many	TRBV28	TRBD1	TRBJ1-5	TGTGCCAGCAGGGGACAGAATCAGCCCCAGCATTTT	CASRGQNQPQHF
-	TRBV6-4	-	TRBJ2-2	-	CASRRTGDTGELFFF
many	TRBV14	-	TRBJ2-7	TGTGCCTCCAGCACCGGGCGTCGAGAGCAGTACTTC	CASSTGRREQYF
many	TRBV5-5	-	TRBJ2-3	TGTGCCAGCAGCTTTGGGACATCTAGCACAGATACGCAGTATTTT	CASSFGTSSTDTQYF
many	TRBV12-3/TRBV12-4	-	TRBJ2-1	TGTGCCAGCAGTTTAGGTACGAGGGCGGTTTACAATGAGCAGTTCTTC	CASSLGTRAVYNEQFF
many	TRBV6-1	-	TRBJ2-3	TGTGCCAGCAGTCGTTTACGGGGTCCGGATACGCAGTATTTT	CASSRLRGPDTQYF
many	TRBV7-2	TRBD2	TRBJ2-1	TGTGCCAGCAGCCCGGGACTAGGGGGTAAGAGTGAGCAGTTCTTC	CASSPGLGGKSEQFF
-	TRBV3-1	-	TRBJ2-5	TGTGCCAGCAGCCACAGCGACAGAATCCAAGAGACCCAGTACTTC	CASSHSDRIQETQYF
once	TRBV5-4	TRBD2	TRBJ2-2	TGTGCCAGCAGCCCTGGAGTTAGCGGGGGGGCTAGCACCGGGGAGCTGTTTTTT	CASSPGVSGGASTGELFF
-	TRBV5-1	TRBD1	TRBJ1-5	TGCGCCAGCAGCCTCGGGACAGGGCTTCGAAAGCAGCCCCAGCATTTT	CASSLGTGLRKQPQHF
many	TRBV29-1	-	TRBJ2-2	TGCAGCGTTTCCCACAGGGAGGGCACCGGGGAGCTGTTTTTT	CSVSHREGTGELFF
few	TRBV5-4	TRBD2	TRBJ2-1	TGTGCCAGCAGCCGGACGACTAGCGGGGGGGGAAATGAGCAGTTCTTC	CASSRTTSGGGNEQFF
many	TRBV20-1	-	TRBJ1-5	TGCAGTGCTGCGTACAGGGAGGGTAGCAATCAGCCCCAGCATTTT	CSAAYREGSNQPQHF
many	TRBV7-2	-	TRBJ2-7	TGTGCCAGCAGCTCCTGGCAAATGGCAAAGGGCTCCTACGAGCAGTACTTC	CASSSWQMAKGSYEQYF
many	TRBV11-2	TRBD1	TRBJ1-6	TGTGCCAGCAGCCTGGGACAGGGGCTATGGGGCTCCTATAATTCACCCCTCCACTTT	CASSLGQGLWGSYNSPLHF
few	TRBV5-1	-	TRBJ2-1	TGCGCCAGCAGTACCACAGGCGGGAACAATGAGCAGTTCTTC	CASSTTGGNNEQFF
many	TRBV7-9	-	TRBJ1-4	TGTGCCAGCAGCTTACAGGGGACTAATGAAAAACTGTTTTTT	CASSLQGTNEKLFF
many	TRBV7-9	-	TRBJ2-2	TGTGCCAGCAACCGACACCGGAACACCGGGGAGCTGTTTTTT	CASNRHRNTGELFF